The clone carrying this TCR beta chain was detected many times. Its target is unknown. Amplification from RNA transcripts yielded the TCR beta CDR3 regions. Scientists carried out first-round RT-PCR using HTBI primers and then a second-round multiplex PCR. MiXCR, run by TCRdb on the multiplex PCR reads, gives a single entry per CDR3 protein. The top ten hold about 6.6% of the sample, which has hundreds of thousands of distinct CDR3 sequences, roughly 20% seen once. CDR1 and CDR2 (germline): MNHEY, SMNVEV (reference sequence). The CDR3 length is 15 residues. Deletions cut 2 bases from V and 6 bases from J, with 16 bases between. The data originate from a study of Graves' ophthalmopathy and Graves' hyperthyroidism. Among the exclusions were patients with other autoimmune diseases, uncontrolled infections, pregnancy or lactation. Regarding the study as a whole: Blood contained most expanded thyroid clonotypes exceeding 0.001 frequency. The model's ophthalmopathy progression predictions had about 69% sensitivity and less than 75% specificity. A 13-signature model separated ophthalmopathy from stable hyperthyroidism, just over 85% sensitivity, about 81% specificity.

The TCR sequence derives from a young woman with stable Graves' hyperthyroidism. Some clones in this sample may be carry-over from other donors' samples. Specimen: peripheral blood. This chain links TRBV27 with TRBJ1-1; the D gene is possibly TRBD1 (5 bases). This chain's CDR3 is CASSLGSGTPPEAFF. As DNA, the CDR3 is TGTGCCAGCAGTTTAGGATCCGGGACCCCCCCTGAAGCTTTCTTT.